Below, 29 T cell receptor beta chains from the same sample are listed, as sequenced in a study of T cells after yellow fever vaccination. TCRdb passed the 5' RACE reads through MiXCR, listing each CDR3 protein once. This table has about 120,000 distinct CDR3 sequences, approximately 9% appearing once. The sample consisted of CD8+ T cells sorted from PBMCs, taken on the day of the yellow fever booster vaccination. These receptors were obtained from a man between 18 and 29 years old who received the YFV17D yellow fever vaccine.

This clonotype was seen more than once but under ten times. V is TRBV15 and J is TRBJ2-7; 10 bases map to TRBD1. The length of the CDR3 is 16 residues. V was pared by 1 base and J by 2 bases, with 5 bases of the junction left unmatched. Germline CDR1 LNHNV, CDR2 YYDKDF (reference sequence). The CDR3 protein is CATSRGSGTGAYEQYF. The DNA of the CDR3 is TGTGCCACCAGCAGAGGGTCCGGGACAGGGGCCTACGAGCAGTACTTC.

The V and J genes are TRBV11-2 and TRBJ2-1; no definite D call. This CDR3 contains 16 residues. CDR1 is SGHAT, CDR2 FQNNGV, per germline. The V gene lost 8 bases and the J gene lost 6 bases, with 23 bases spanning the gap. In nucleotides, the CDR3 is TGTGCCAGCCAAAGCTCCTTTGGCCCAACTGGCAATGAGCAGTTCTTC. Residues: CASQSSFGPTGNEQFF.

The rearrangement joins TRBV7-9 to TRBJ2-3, with D perhaps matching TRBD2 (5 bases). The V end was cut by 4 bases, the J end by 4 bases, with 9 bases between. The CDR3 sequence is 13 residues long. Germline CDR1 reads SEHNR; CDR2 reads FQNEAQ (reference sequence). The CDR3 DNA sequence: TGTGCCAGCAGCTCCGGGGTCCCAGATACGCAGTATTTT. It codes for CASSSGVPDTQYF.

This clonotype has more than one count but fewer than ten. The V and J genes are TRBV29-1 and TRBJ2-7; TRBD2 is a possible D gene (7 bases). The CDR3 runs 12 residues. Germline CDR1 SQVTM, CDR2 ANQGSEA. Trimming took 4 bases from V and 3 from J, leaving 10 bases between them. The CDR3 nucleotides read TGCAGCGTTGGGGGGGGCGGCTACGAGCAGTACTTC. This gives the protein CSVGGGGYEQYF.

Worth noting for this clonotype: This may arise from a read error, as a much more abundant clone is one base away. The chain employs TRBV20-1 and TRBJ2-3, with 8 bases fitting TRBD2. The CDR3 is 15 residues long. From germline, CDR1 is DFQATT and CDR2 SNEGSKA (reference sequence). CDR3 sequence (DNA): TGCAGAGCTAGAGATTTAGCGGGGCTCACAGATACGCAGTATTTT. It specifies CRARDLAGLTDTQYF.

This clonotype turned up a few times. The CDR3 is CASSLQVAFNTEAFF. The CDR3 DNA sequence: TGTGCCAGCAGCTTACAGGTTGCCTTTAACACTGAAGCTTTCTTT. This chain connects TRBV7-9 to TRBJ1-1, with D hard to call. V was clipped by 2 bases and J by 2 bases, with 12 bases between them. The CDR3 length is 15 residues. CDR1 and CDR2 (germline): SEHNR, FQNEAQ (reference sequence).

This clonotype has just a few counts. This sequence joins TRBV12-5 and TRBJ2-5, with D hard to call. Germline loops: CDR1 LGHNT, CDR2 FRNRAP. The CDR3 extends over 15 amino acids. V was cut by 3 bases and J by 1 base, with 12 bases left in between. The CDR3 bases are TGTGCTAGTGGTTTCGACTCACTATTCCAAGAGACCCAGTACTTC. Protein product: CASGFDSLFQETQYF.

There are many counts of this clonotype. In DNA form, the CDR3 reads TGTGCCAGCAGCGGCGGGGGAGGTGGTAATGAAAAACTGTTTTTT. Its protein product is CASSGGGGGNEKLFF. The chain is built from TRBV5-4 and TRBJ1-4; a possible D gene is TRBD1 (5 bases). Germline V gene data show CDR1 as SGHNT and CDR2 as YYREEE (reference sequence). The CDR3 is 15 residues long. V lost 4 bases to trimming and J lost 4 bases, with 14 bases between them.

This clonotype turned up a few times. The rearrangement links TRBV6-2 or TRBV6-3 to TRBJ2-1; the match to TRBD2 covers 7 bases. The CDR3 length is 13 residues. Germline values: CDR1 MNHEY, CDR2 SVGEGT. The V gene end was trimmed by 5 bases and the J gene end by 11 bases; junction bases not matched to a gene: 9. In DNA form, the CDR3 reads TGTGCCAGCAGTAGGGACTACGACCCTAAGCAGTTCTTC. Residues: CASSRDYDPKQFF.

As DNA, the CDR3 is TGTGCCAGCAGCCAGGGCCTTTCAAATCAGCCCCAGCATTTT. Translated: CASSQGLSNQPQHF. This rearrangement joins TRBV6-5 to TRBJ1-5, with D possibly TRBD1 on 5 matching bases. The CDR3 consists of 14 residues. Germline loops: CDR1 MNHEY, CDR2 SVGAGI. Trimming removed 6 bases from V and 4 bases from J, with 13 bases in between.

This clonotype was picked up many times. J is TRBJ2-1 and V is TRBV29-1; the match to TRBD2 covers 10 bases. Germline CDR1 SQVTM, CDR2 ANQGSEA. V lost 6 bases and J lost 5; bases outside the gene matches: 4. The CDR3 length is 13 residues. The CDR3 is CSVGTSVNNEQFF. Written as DNA, the CDR3 is TGCAGCGTAGGGACTAGCGTTAACAATGAGCAGTTCTTC.

V is TRBV20-1 and J is TRBJ2-7; 7 bases are a match to TRBD1. After removal of 3 bases from V and 3 bases from J, the junction contained 5 bases not matched to a gene. The CDR3 is made up of 13 amino acids. The germline CDR1 and CDR2 sequences are DFQATT and SNEGSKA (reference sequence). The CDR3 nucleotides are TGCAGTGCTAGCTCGGCAGGGGGCTACGAGCAGTACTTC. Residues: CSASSAGGYEQYF.

This clonotype occurred a few times. The rearrangement links TRBV9 to TRBJ2-1, with TRBD2 matching 11 bases. Germline CDR1 SGDLS, CDR2 YYNGEE. The V and J ends lost 4 bases and 6 bases, in that order; junction bases with no gene match: 6. The CDR3 is made up of 15 amino acids. The CDR3 bases are TGTGCCAGCAGCTATAGCGGGGGGGCCCTCAATGAGCAGTTCTTC. This codes for CASSYSGGALNEQFF.

This sequence joins TRBV6-5 and TRBJ1-5; 7 bases agree with TRBD1. This CDR3 spans 14 amino acids. Trimming at V came to 0 bases and at J to 4 bases, leaving 0 bases not matched to a gene. CDR1 and CDR2 from the germline V gene are MNHEY and SVGAGI. The CDR3 loop reads CASSYSTGNQPQHF. The CDR3 DNA follows: TGTGCCAGCAGTTACTCGACAGGGAATCAGCCCCAGCATTTT.

This clonotype was counted only a few times. The V gene is TRBV5-1, the J gene TRBJ2-1; 10 bases align to TRBD1. J was trimmed by 5 bases and V by 8 bases; bases with no gene match: 13. The CDR3 extends over 16 amino acids. Germline CDR1 SGHRS, CDR2 YFSETQ. DNA for the CDR3: TGCGCCAGTGGACAGGGGGTCTACCCAGGCAACAATGAGCAGTTCTTC. This translates into CASGQGVYPGNNEQFF.

This clonotype was counted between two and nine times. The rearrangement links TRBV6-2 or TRBV6-3 to TRBJ2-1; D possibly corresponds to TRBD2 (6 bases). The CDR3 has 16 residues. Trimming took off 7 bases at V and 7 bases at J, with 23 bases between the two ends. Germline V CDR1 and CDR2: MNHEY, SVGEGT. The CDR3 reads CASTVRDGGDANEQFF. The CDR3 region has the DNA TGTGCCAGCACCGTGCGCGACGGGGGAGATGCTAATGAGCAGTTCTTC.

This clonotype came up a few times. The CDR3, as DNA: TGCAGCGTCACGGGCGCCCGTCTGGCTGAGCAGTTCTTC. The encoded protein is CSVTGARLAEQFF. The chain links TRBV29-1 to TRBJ2-1; no firm D call. This CDR3 has 13 amino acids. Trimming pared 6 bases from V and 9 bases from J, leaving 18 bases between. Germline V lookup: CDR1 SQVTM, CDR2 ANQGSEA.

This clonotype was found a few times. CDR3 DNA: TGCAGCGGGAGCGGCGGGGAAGCCTATGGCTACACCTTC. Its translation is CSGSGGEAYGYTF. V is TRBV29-1 and J is TRBJ1-2; D gene uncertain. The germline gives CDR1 SQVTM, CDR2 ANQGSEA. The CDR3 is 13 residues long. V lost 7 bases and J 4 bases, leaving 16 bases between the germline ends.

This clonotype appeared many times. The genes are TRBV6-4 and TRBJ2-3; weak D call: TRBD2 (6 bases). The V gene's germline CDR1 is MRHNA and CDR2 SNTAGT. This CDR3 is 14 amino acids long. V lost 3 bases, J lost 6 bases, and 13 bases lay in between. For the CDR3, the DNA is TGTGCCAGCAGTGAGGCCCGGGGGATGGATACGCAGTATTTT. Amino acids: CASSEARGMDTQYF.

This chain connects TRBV6-6 to TRBJ2-5; the match to TRBD2 covers 11 bases. The CDR3 runs 16 residues. Trimming removed 4 bases from V and 4 bases from J; junction bases left unmatched: 8. From germline, CDR1 is MNHNY and CDR2 SVGAGI (reference sequence). In nucleotides, the CDR3 is TGTGCCAGCAGTTGGGCGCTAGCGGGGGGTTCAGAGACCCAGTACTTC. It yields the protein CASSWALAGGSETQYF.

The chain recombines TRBV4-1 with TRBJ1-2; TRBD1 matches 7 bases. In germline, CDR1 is MGHRA, CDR2 YSYEKL. After removal of 1 base from V and 9 bases from J, the junction contained 17 bases not matched to a gene. This CDR3 is built from 17 residues. The CDR3 is CASSQGPETGERWRYTF. CDR3 bases: TGCGCCAGCAGCCAAGGTCCCGAAACAGGGGAGAGGTGGCGCTACACCTTC.

This clonotype was detected ten times or more. J is TRBJ2-1 and V is TRBV20-1, with TRBD2 matching 9 bases. V was clipped by 6 bases and J by 2 bases; unmatched bases: 11. This CDR3 comprises 16 residues. The V gene's germline CDR1 is DFQATT and CDR2 SNEGSKA (reference sequence). Here the CDR3 reads CSAQGRRGGPYNEQFF. CDR3 coding DNA: TGCAGTGCCCAAGGACGGCGGGGGGGTCCCTACAATGAGCAGTTCTTC.

In its sample, this clonotype was seen a few times. The chain combines TRBV11-1 with TRBJ2-7; 9 bases agree with TRBD1. Losses at the gene ends were 5 bases for V and 4 bases for J; bases not matched to a gene: 6. Germline V lookup: CDR1 SGHAT, CDR2 FQDESV (reference sequence). The CDR3 runs to 14 residues. CDR3 sequence: CASSHQDRGYEQYV. The DNA of the CDR3 is TGTGCCAGCAGCCACCAGGACAGGGGATACGAGCAGTACGTC.

The chain uses TRBV15 and TRBJ2-3, with TRBD2 identical over 7 bases. This CDR3 has 17 residues. Trimming at V came to 1 base and at J to 2 bases, leaving 9 bases not matched to a gene. Germline V gene sequence: CDR1 LNHNV, CDR2 YYDKDF (reference sequence). DNA of the CDR3: TGTGCCACCAGCAGAGGATCGGGAGCGGGGTACACAGATACGCAGTATTTT. This translates into CATSRGSGAGYTDTQYF.

This clonotype was counted a few times. This chain joins TRBV27 and TRBJ1-1; possible D gene TRBD1, 5 bases. Germline V gives CDR1 MNHEY, CDR2 SMNVEV (reference sequence). This CDR3 comprises 15 residues. V lost 3 bases and J lost 1, with 12 bases in between. The CDR3 nucleotides read TGTGCCAGCAGTTTCGAGGCAGGGTCGAACACTGAAGCTTTCTTT. As protein: CASSFEAGSNTEAFF.

This clonotype turned up a few times. The V gene is TRBV7-2, the J gene TRBJ2-4; tentatively, D is TRBD2 (5 bases). The V end lost 1 base, the J end lost 0 bases, and 13 bases lay between the germline ends. The CDR3 contains 17 residues. Germline-derived CDR1 and CDR2 are SGHTA and FQGNSA. CDR3 nucleotide sequence: TGTGCCAGCAGCTTAGGGGGAGTGAGGGTAGCCAAAAACATTCAGTACTTC. Encoded protein: CASSLGGVRVAKNIQYF.

The CDR3 here is CASSPKGWGEAFF. The CDR3 DNA follows: TGCGCCAGCAGCCCTAAGGGTTGGGGTGAAGCTTTCTTT. This chain links TRBV4-3 with TRBJ1-1; D not resolved. Germline V gene lookup returns CDR1 LGHNA and CDR2 YSLEER. The CDR3 is 13 amino acids. Between the trimmed V and J ends, which lost 4 bases and 7 bases, there was a span of 13 bases.

This clonotype came up a few times. The chain couples TRBV27 to TRBJ1-2; D is unresolved. Per the germline V gene, CDR1 is MNHEY and CDR2 is SMNVEV (reference sequence). V shed 4 bases and J shed 5 bases, with 17 bases lying between them. The CDR3 is 15 amino acids. CDR3 DNA sequence: TGTGCCAGCAGTTCAAGGCTCCGGGTCCCATATGGCTACACCTTC. Amino acid sequence: CASSSRLRVPYGYTF.

V usage is TRBV5-1 and J usage is TRBJ1-1, with 8 bases lining up with TRBD1. The junction had 3 bases not matched to a gene; V was cut back by 0 bases and J by 5 bases. CDR3 length equals 14 residues. Germline CDR1 and CDR2: SGHRS and YFSETQ. The CDR3 loop reads CASSLGQGPTEAFF. For the CDR3, the DNA is TGCGCCAGCAGCTTGGGACAGGGGCCAACTGAAGCTTTCTTT.